The sequence of this T cell receptor (beta chain) was determined in a study of T cell responses to AZD1222 COVID-19 vaccine. Findings and limits, study-wide: Donors were mostly white British, more females; clonal diversity possibly underestimated. Increases in Spike-specific TCR breadth and depth were seen after two AZD1222 doses.

As for this clone: The target antigen is unknown.

The data were produced by immunoSEQ multiplex PCR, yet TCRdb's version contains in-frame clones alone and is incomplete. The sample holds over 150,000 clones, just over 85% seen once. The CDR3 has 15 residues. CDR1 is SEHNR and CDR2 is FQNEAQ in the germline V gene (reference sequence). Trimming took 5 bases from V and 4 from J; bases not matched to a gene: 7. V is TRBV7-9 and J is TRBJ2-1; TRBD2 matches 8 bases. The TCR was taken from an adult in good health. Sequenced here: peripheral blood, sampled on day 0 of AZD1222 vaccination. As DNA, the CDR3 is TGTGCCAGCAGCCGAATCGAGCGGGGGTACAATGAGCAGTTCTTC. Translated, it gives CASSRIERGYNEQFF.